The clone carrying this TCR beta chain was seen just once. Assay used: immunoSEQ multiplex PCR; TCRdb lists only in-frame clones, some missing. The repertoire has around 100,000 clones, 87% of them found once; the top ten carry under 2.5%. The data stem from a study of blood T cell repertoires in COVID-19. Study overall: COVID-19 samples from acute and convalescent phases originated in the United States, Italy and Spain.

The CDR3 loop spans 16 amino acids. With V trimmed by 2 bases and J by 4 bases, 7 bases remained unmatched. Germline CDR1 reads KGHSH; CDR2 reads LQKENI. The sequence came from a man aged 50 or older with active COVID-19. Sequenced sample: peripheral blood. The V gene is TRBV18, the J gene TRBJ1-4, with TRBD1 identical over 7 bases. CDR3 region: CASSPSLGQLNEKLFF. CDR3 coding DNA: TGTGCCAGCTCACCAAGTTTGGGACAGCTTAATGAAAAACTGTTTTTT.